The following is a T cell receptor (beta chain) sequence with its context. This clonotype came up a few times. There is no known antigen for this receptor. No clone much larger than this one lies a single base away; base qualities are absent. CDR1 and CDR2 were assigned from the germline V gene as WSHSY and SAAADI. The CDR3, from cysteine to phenylalanine, totals 16 residues. Only the CDR3 DNA is retained, 48 bases long and in frame from the first base. V is shortened by 4 bases, J by 2 bases, and the region joining them spans 18 bases. The data belong to a study of regulatory T cells in long-lasting Graves disease (dated by TCRdb to about 2021). The study in broad terms: Newly diagnosed Graves' disease patients had taken antithyroid drugs for less than 3 months. This study used TCR sequencing and RNA sequencing of peripheral blood to compare persistent Graves' disease patients against newly diagnosed Graves' disease patients. The study was registered as a clinical trial and conducted in China. A total of around 35 samples were covered by TCR sequencing, comprising roughly 13 persistent and 20 or so newly diagnosed Graves' disease patients.

Broader findings and caveats from the paper: TRBV28, TRBJ1-2 and TRBJ2-5 were preferentially used in persistent disease, while TRBV20-1 and TRBJ2-1 were favored in newly diagnosed disease. Compared with newly diagnosed patients, persistent Graves' disease patients had lower TCR Shannon entropy and fewer highly expanded clones, which suggests clonal expansion. Sequencing and analysis were limited to the TCR beta chain. Only peripheral blood was studied, because thyroid tissue, the primary lesion, was inaccessible. As a limitation, the authors acknowledged that the small sample size may reduce accuracy. More public clonotypes were shared among persistent patients (2,741) than among newly diagnosed patients (966).

Receptors were amplified or captured by multiplex PCR. TCRdb records Illumina HiSeq 4000 as the sequencer. CDR3 regions were amplified by Arm-PCR with iRepertoire HTBI primers to construct TCR beta libraries. Before sequencing, the PCR products went through gel purification. The paper's data handling went like this. Gene usage analysis of CDR3 amino acid clonotypes used the approximately 56 TRBV and 14 to 15 TRBJ segments found across samples. COPE and FqMerger were used to merge the filtered high-quality paired reads into contigs. BLAST was used to align contigs to the IMGT TRBV, TRBD and TRBJ reference genes, and CDR3 was defined following IMGT. Any clonotype with a frequency above 0.1% was classified as a highly expanded clone. Shannon entropy was used to measure repertoire diversity, and the Gini coefficient was used to measure V-J evenness. Clonotypes shared by more than one individual were considered public. TCRdb trimmed the raw reads at Q25, called clones with MiXCR and kept productive beta chains. Rows with a matching CDR3 protein are joined into one entry that keeps the most common DNA and genes. In this record, the V and J calls reflect TCRdb's handling and not the investigators' own analysis. The sample yields approximately 560,000 distinct CDR3 sequences; about 16% were counted once. More than 10% of the sample is held by the ten biggest clonotypes.

This sample's time point label indicates: newly diagnosed GD, antithyroid drugs for less than 3 months. For both TCR sequencing and RNA sequencing, RNA was extracted from PBMCs in TRIzol. The diagnosis of Graves' disease was made according to American Thyroid Association guidelines. Patients were recruited from an endocrinology department in Xi'an, China. Each patient gave about 10 milliliters of peripheral blood, collected in an EDTA anticoagulant tube. Ficoll Paque Plus density gradient separation was used to isolate PBMCs, and no additional T cell sorting was done. An Agilent 2100 Bioanalyzer and agarose gel were used to check RNA quality, and a NanoDrop 2000 was used to measure RNA concentration. This same sample was also taken into another study, of T cells in Graves' hyperthyroidism and ophthalmopathy. The second study also describes: Graves' hyperthyroidism was defined as stable when no progression to ophthalmopathy occurred over 18 months of follow-up. Hyperthyroidism patients were newly diagnosed, with disease duration under 2 months, and aged 18 to 65 years. Patients with uncontrolled infections, other autoimmune diseases, pregnancy or lactation were excluded. Diagnoses were based on clinical symptoms, serum thyroxine and TRAb, thyroid ultrasound and orbital computed tomography. The TCR CDR3 was subjected to a first round of RT-PCR using the HTBI primer set and the Qiagen OneStep RT-PCR kit. Most expanded thyroid clonotypes (frequency above 0.001) were also found in blood, which suggests that blood repertoires may mirror thyroid immune responses. A model built on a 13 V-J signature distinguished ophthalmopathy from stable hyperthyroidism, reaching around 90% sensitivity and about 81% specificity in cross-validation and 80%/75% in testing. In validation, the model predicted progression to ophthalmopathy a median of about 6.5 months before onset, with over 55% sensitivity and roughly 72% specificity. A discovery cohort of roughly 100 patients, approximately 44 with Graves' ophthalmopathy and about 58 with stable Graves' hyperthyroidism, was used to find distinguishing TCR V-J signatures. An independent validation cohort of about 19 hyperthyroidism patients and 17 patients who later progressed to ophthalmopathy tested prospective prediction of ophthalmopathy. The 90 to 100 discovery patients were randomly split 7:3 into training and test sets. Thyroid tissue and blood T-cell repertoires from roughly six Graves' hyperthyroidism patients were also compared in the study. Following sampling, methimazole starting at 30 mg daily was given to hyperthyroidism patients, and high-dose intravenous methylprednisolone was given to ophthalmopathy patients. Libraries were constructed in a second round of multiplex PCR, after which size selection and purification were carried out. Sequencing of the libraries was done on an Illumina HiSeq2000 using paired-end 100 bp reads. Raw data were processed with SOAPnuke, discarding reads with adapters, uncalled bases, mean Phred below 15, or no exact constant-primer or identifier match. COPE v1.2.5 was used to merge high-quality paired reads, and clonotypes were defined as unique nucleotide sequences. MiTCR v1.1 was used to align the clonotypes against IMGT TRBV, TRBD and TRBJ reference segments. Analysis was restricted to V-J combinations with a frequency above 0.0001, which covered roughly 99% of repertoires. A TCS score was defined as the ratio between F50 (clonal expansion) and ExV (chaos), using BLOSUM62-based TCRdist between CDR3 peptides within each V-J. Welch's t-statistics and random forest reduced 514 V-J features to around 14, which were used in a naive Bayes classifier (R e1071). Sample size was not statistically predetermined, and investigators were not blinded to group allocation. According to the paper, TCR Vbeta CDR3 sequencing was carried out on more than 120 peripheral blood samples, which came from fewer than 50 ophthalmopathy, around 75 hyperthyroidism and roughly 17 progressor patients.

This sequence was found in a man younger than 35 with Graves disease. Donor details come from another sample of the same person, matched by shared clones. This chain joins TRBV10-2 to TRBJ2-7, with the D gene too uncertain to name. The starting material was peripheral blood mononuclear cells (PBMCs), obtained at new diagnosis, from a patient treated with antithyroid drugs. This receptor has the CDR3 CASSVAGYQVTYEQYF. The bases read TGCGCCAGCAGTGTAGCAGGCTACCAAGTGACCTACGAGCAGTACTTC.